The 30 T cell receptor beta chains below were found in one sample sequenced in a study of T cells in Graves' hyperthyroidism and ophthalmopathy. The CDR3 regions of TCR beta were amplified from RNA transcripts. HTBI primers drove first-round RT-PCR of the TCR CDR3. TCRdb processed the multiplex PCR reads anew with MiXCR; each CDR3 protein has one entry. The sample has about 600,000 distinct CDR3 sequences, roughly 16% seen once. Sequences were obtained from blood. The receptor set was obtained from a woman aged 40 to 50 with Graves' ophthalmopathy.

The chain employs TRBV20-1 and TRBJ1-2; no firm D call. The CDR3 covers 12 residues. V was shortened by 2 bases and J by 4 bases, with 8 bases between the two germline ends. Germline V gene sequence: CDR1 DFQATT, CDR2 SNEGSKA (reference sequence). The CDR3 sequence is CSARRASYGYTF. DNA for the CDR3: TGCAGTGCTAGACGGGCCAGCTATGGCTACACCTTC.

This clonotype came up many times. The V call is TRBV13, the J call TRBJ2-7; 7 bases agree with TRBD2. V was clipped by 4 bases and J by 2 bases; unmatched bases: 8. The germline CDR1 and CDR2 sequences are PRHDT and FYEKMQ (reference sequence). CDR3 size: 15 residues. CDR3 residues: CASSSGAGVAYEQYF. CDR3 DNA: TGTGCCAGCAGCTCGGGCGCGGGAGTAGCCTACGAGCAGTACTTC.

Turning to this clonotype: It may be a read error: a sequence one base away is much more abundant. The chain recombines TRBV20-1 with TRBJ2-1; TRBD2 might be the D (5 bases). This CDR3 comprises 13 residues. Germline CDR1 is DFQATT and CDR2 is SNEGSKA (reference sequence). V lost 2 bases and J lost 8, with 13 bases in between. The CDR3 sequence is CSARRPSIHEQFF. DNA for the CDR3: TGCAGTGCTAGAAGGCCTAGCATCCATGAGCAGTTCTTC.

This clonotype has only a few counts. This chain joins TRBV27 and TRBJ1-3; TRBD1 aligns across 7 bases. J gave up 0 bases and V 2 bases, and 4 bases lay outside the gene matches. CDR3 length equals 16 residues. CDR1 is MNHEY, CDR2 SMNVEV, per germline (reference sequence). CDR3 in amino acids: CASSLQGDYSGNTIYF. DNA of the CDR3: TGTGCCAGCAGTTTACAGGGGGACTACTCTGGAAACACCATATATTTT.

The CDR3, as DNA: TGTGCCAGCAGGTCGGAATCGGGAGCATACTACAATGAGCAGTTCTTC. It specifies CASRSESGAYYNEQFF. V is TRBV6-1 and J is TRBJ2-1, with a weak D call TRBD2 (6 bases). Germline CDR1 MNHNS, CDR2 SASEGT. The CDR3 has 16 residues. The germline V and J ends were trimmed by 6 bases and 3 bases, with 18 bases remaining between them.

This sequence joins TRBV10-3 and TRBJ2-7, with 13 positions matching TRBD2. The CDR3 consists of 14 residues. The V gene end was trimmed by 2 bases and the J gene end by 9 bases; junction bases not matched to a gene: 4. Germline CDR1 is ENHRY and CDR2 is SYGVKD. Written as DNA, the CDR3 is TGTGCCATCAGTGAGAGGACTAGCGGGAGCTGGCAGTACTTC. This codes for CAISERTSGSWQYF.

This clonotype was seen ten or more times. This rearrangement joins TRBV12-5 to TRBJ2-5; D not certain. Trimming left V 1 base short and J 4 bases short, with 7 bases between. The CDR3 has 13 residues. Looked up from germline, CDR1 is LGHNT and CDR2 is FRNRAP. The CDR3 protein is CASGLGEGETQYF. CDR3 bases: TGTGCTAGTGGTTTGGGGGAAGGAGAGACCCAGTACTTC.

This clonotype was recorded at least ten times. V is TRBV3-1 and J is TRBJ1-1, with a possible D match to TRBD1 (6 bases). V was shortened by 1 base and J by 0 bases, with 9 bases between the two germline ends. The CDR3 totals 15 residues. Germline CDR1 reads LGHDT; CDR2 reads YNNKEL (reference sequence). DNA of the CDR3: TGTGCCAGCAGCCAAGCGGGGGGCATGAACACTGAAGCTTTCTTT. It codes for CASSQAGGMNTEAFF. The entire variable domain, with the rest obtained from reference TRBV3-1 and TRBJ1-1, is as follows: DTAVSQTPKYLVTQMGNDKSIKCEQNLGHDTMYWYKQDSKKFLKIMFSYNNKELIINETVPNRFSPKSPDKAHLNLHINSLELGDSAVYFCASSQAGGMNTEAFFGQGTRLTVV.

In this sample, this clonotype turned up a few times. The genes are TRBV10-3 and TRBJ1-5, with D uncertain. The CDR3 contains 13 residues. Trimming left V 3 bases short and J 6 bases short, with 9 bases between. Germline lookup yields CDR1 ENHRY and CDR2 SYGVKD. The CDR3 is CAISDQAGQPQHF. CDR3 DNA: TGTGCCATCAGTGATCAAGCCGGTCAGCCCCAGCATTTT.

This clonotype was seen repeatedly, ten times or more. The chain couples TRBV5-6 to TRBJ2-5; possibly TRBD2 for D (8 bases). This CDR3 spans 15 amino acids. Germline V gene data show CDR1 as SGHDT and CDR2 as YYEEEE. The V end was cut by 6 bases, the J end by 4 bases, with 19 bases between. This CDR3 is CASTRRGAGGETQYF. DNA for the CDR3: TGTGCCAGCACCCGGCGGGGGGCAGGGGGAGAGACCCAGTACTTC. The whole variable domain, remainder taken from reference TRBV5-6 and TRBJ2-5, is DAGVTQSPTHLIKTRGQQVTLRCSPKSGHDTVSWYQQALGQGPQFIFQYYEEEERQRGNFPDRFSGHQFPNYSSELNVNALLLGDSALYLCASTRRGAGGETQYFGPGTRLLVL.

In its sample, this clonotype is medium-sized (0.01 to 0.1%). The chain employs TRBV24-1 and TRBJ2-1; 7 bases are a match to TRBD2. With 7 bases clipped from V and 2 bases from J, the junction kept 7 bases outside the gene matches. This CDR3 has 15 amino acids. The V gene's germline CDR1 is KGHDR and CDR2 SFDVKD. The CDR3 nucleotides are TGTGCCACCAGAGGGAGGGGTGAGACCTACAATGAGCAGTTCTTC. Amino acids: CATRGRGETYNEQFF.

This clonotype has ten or more counts. This rearrangement joins TRBV28 to TRBJ2-7, with unresolved D. Germline V CDR1 and CDR2: MDHEN, SYDVKM. Trimming left V 3 bases short and J 9 bases short, with 15 bases between. This CDR3 spans 13 amino acids. The CDR3 region is CASSFPTATGQYF. DNA for the CDR3: TGTGCCAGCAGTTTCCCGACGGCTACGGGGCAGTACTTC.

This clonotype was counted only a few times. The chain employs TRBV5-1 and TRBJ2-1; possible D gene TRBD2, 5 bases. CDR1 is SGHRS, CDR2 YFSETQ, per germline. V was shortened by 0 bases and J by 2 bases, with 9 bases between the two germline ends. This CDR3 has 15 residues. The DNA for the CDR3 is TGCGCCAGCAGCTTGGGCGGGCTTGCCTACAATGAGCAGTTCTTC. Its protein is CASSLGGLAYNEQFF.

In its sample, this clonotype was seen many times. The chain couples TRBV11-2 to TRBJ2-1, with unresolved D. This CDR3 comprises 18 residues. V was pared by 4 bases and J by 7 bases, with 26 bases between. Germline CDR1 and CDR2: SGHAT and FQNNGV. In nucleotides, the CDR3 is TGTGCCAGCAGCTCCTTAAAAGTTAGCCGAGGAAACAGAAATGAGCAGTTCTTC. It is translated as CASSSLKVSRGNRNEQFF.

About this clonotype itself: A much larger clone lies a single base off, so this may be a read error. The chain combines TRBV2 with TRBJ2-5; possibly TRBD1 for D (5 bases). Germline CDR1 reads SNHLY; CDR2 reads FYNNEI. This CDR3 comprises 14 residues. V was shortened by 7 bases and J by 6 bases, with 18 bases between the two germline ends. Here the CDR3 DNA reads TGTGCCAGCACCGGACACCAGTCTGGGAAGACCCAGTACTTC. Translating gives CASTGHQSGKTQYF. Looking up the rest from reference TRBV2 and TRBJ2-5 gives the full variable domain: EPEVTQTPSHQVTQMGQEVILRCVPISNHLYFYWYRQILGQKVEFLVSFYNNEISEKSEIFDDQFSVERPDGSNFTLKIRSTKLEDSAMYFCASTGHQSGKTQYFGPGTRLLVL.

This clonotype showed up many times. The chain employs TRBV12-3 or TRBV12-4 and TRBJ1-6; 7 bases are shared with TRBD1. The CDR3 covers 14 residues. Germline trimming cut 5 bases from V and 9 bases from J; bases unmatched to any gene: 7. The CDR3 loop reads CASSPHQGGSPLHF. The CDR3 nucleotides are TGTGCCAGCAGTCCACATCAGGGGGGTTCACCCCTCCACTTT.

This clonotype was seen repeatedly, ten times or more. The V and J genes are TRBV11-2 and TRBJ2-1, with D possibly being TRBD2 (5 bases). The CDR3 is 18 amino acids. The germline V gene has CDR1 SGHAT and CDR2 FQNNGV. V lost 0 bases, J lost 4 bases, and 19 bases lay in between. CDR3 in amino acids: CASSLDLNGVGSYNEQFF. The CDR3 coding sequence is TGTGCCAGCAGCTTAGATCTCAACGGGGTAGGAAGTTACAATGAGCAGTTCTTC.

This clonotype was recorded a few times. V and J are TRBV4-1 and TRBJ1-5; D gene unclear. Trimming removed 0 bases at V and 6 bases at J, with 6 bases between. Germline V CDR1 and CDR2: MGHRA, YSYEKL. CDR3 length: 13 amino acids. The CDR3, as DNA: TGCGCCAGCAGCCAAGACGGGTCTCAGCCCCAGCATTTT. Translating it yields CASSQDGSQPQHF.

This clonotype was detected ten times or more. CDR3 coding DNA: TGTGCCAGCAGTTTATACGCCTCCCGGGCGAACACTGAAGCTTTCTTT. Amino acids: CASSLYASRANTEAFF. The chain is built from TRBV27 and TRBJ1-1; unclear D gene. Per the germline V gene, CDR1 is MNHEY and CDR2 is SMNVEV (reference sequence). Trimming cost V 1 base and J 1 base, with 13 bases left between them. This CDR3 comprises 16 residues.

A few counts support this clonotype. V and J are TRBV5-6 and TRBJ1-5; 9 bases are a match to TRBD1. The CDR3 has 17 amino acids. Germline assignment: CDR1 SGHDT and CDR2 YYEEEE. Trimming at V came to 0 bases and at J to 5 bases, leaving 9 bases not matched to a gene. CDR3 coding DNA: TGTGCCAGCAGCTTGGACTGGGACAGGGCCCCAGATCAGCCCCAGCATTTT. Encoded protein: CASSLDWDRAPDQPQHF.

This chain connects TRBV20-1 to TRBJ2-7, with TRBD1 identical over 9 bases. The V gene's germline CDR1 is DFQATT and CDR2 SNEGSKA (reference sequence). The CDR3 has 15 residues. J lost 2 bases, V lost 1 base, and 6 bases had no gene match. As DNA, the CDR3 is TGCAGTGCTAGAGCCGGACAGGGGAATACCTACGAGCAGTACTTC. Translated: CSARAGQGNTYEQYF.

This clonotype was detected ten times or more. The gene calls are TRBV2 and TRBJ2-2; D is perhaps TRBD1 (5 bases). The germline gives CDR1 SNHLY, CDR2 FYNNEI. The CDR3 is made up of 14 amino acids. Trimming left V 4 bases short and J 6 bases short, with 12 bases between. The CDR3 protein is CASSVLLGAGELFF. As DNA, the CDR3 is TGTGCCAGCAGTGTTCTGCTAGGGGCCGGGGAGCTGTTTTTT. The whole variable domain, remainder taken from reference TRBV2 and TRBJ2-2, is EPEVTQTPSHQVTQMGQEVILRCVPISNHLYFYWYRQILGQKVEFLVSFYNNEISEKSEIFDDQFSVERPDGSNFTLKIRSTKLEDSAMYFCASSVLLGAGELFFGEGSRLTVL.

This clonotype occurred many times. The CDR3 sequence is CASVWGGEAFF. Written as DNA, the CDR3 is TGCGCCAGCGTCTGGGGGGGGGAAGCTTTCTTT. The chain carries TRBV5-1 and TRBJ1-1; TRBD1 is a possible D gene (5 bases). There are 11 residues in the CDR3. Germline V CDR1 and CDR2: SGHRS, YFSETQ. V lost 7 bases, J lost 8 bases, and 12 bases lay in between. The whole variable domain, remainder taken from reference TRBV5-1 and TRBJ1-1, is KAGVTQTPRYLIKTRGQQVTLSCSPISGHRSVSWYQQTPGQGLQFLFEYFSETQRNKGNFPGRFSGRQFSNSRSEMNVSTLELGDSALYLCASVWGGEAFFGQGTRLTVV.

This clonotype was counted many times. The chain couples TRBV18 to TRBJ2-1; 8 nucleotides match TRBD1. The CDR3 is made up of 15 amino acids. V lost 5 bases to trimming and J lost 7 bases; unmatched junction nucleotides: 10. Germline V gene lookup returns CDR1 KGHSH and CDR2 LQKENI. The CDR3 sequence is CASSGFGTGENEQFF. Written as DNA, the CDR3 is TGTGCCAGCTCAGGGTTCGGGACAGGTGAGAATGAGCAGTTCTTC.

The V and J genes are TRBV2 and TRBJ2-1; 13 nucleotides align to TRBD2. The germline V gene has CDR1 SNHLY and CDR2 FYNNEI. This CDR3 comprises 18 residues. After removal of 6 bases from V and 1 base from J, the junction contained 9 bases not matched to a gene. The CDR3 sequence: CASRPGLAGSRSYNEQFF. For the CDR3, the DNA is TGTGCCAGCAGGCCGGGACTAGCGGGGTCAAGGTCCTACAATGAGCAGTTCTTC.

The chain joins TRBV28 to TRBJ1-6; D ambiguous. Trimming took off 1 base at V and 9 bases at J, with 19 bases between the two ends. Germline-derived CDR1 and CDR2 are MDHEN and SYDVKM. The CDR3 is 17 residues long. CDR3 DNA sequence: TGTGCCAGCAGTTTATATGGTCGGAACCTCCTGGGTTCACCCCTCCACTTT. Encoded protein: CASSLYGRNLLGSPLHF.

This clonotype was seen ten or more times. This chain connects TRBV6-1 to TRBJ1-5, with 7 bases identical to TRBD1. CDR3 length: 15 amino acids. Trimming took 4 bases from V and 4 from J; bases not matched to a gene: 7. Germline CDR1 MNHNS, CDR2 SASEGT. CDR3 in amino acids: CASSVATGQNQPQHF. CDR3 in DNA: TGTGCCAGCAGTGTTGCGACAGGGCAAAATCAGCCCCAGCATTTT.

This chain links TRBV19 with TRBJ1-1; TRBD1 agrees at 8 bases. The CDR3 covers 16 residues. V was pared by 2 bases and J by 1 base, with 6 bases of the junction left unmatched. CDR1 is LNHDA and CDR2 is SQIVND in the germline V gene (reference sequence). The CDR3 loop reads CASSIFSGGANTEAFF. CDR3 nucleotide sequence: TGTGCCAGTAGTATATTTTCAGGGGGCGCGAACACTGAAGCTTTCTTT.

This clonotype was detected ten times or more. The CDR3 region has the DNA TGTGCCAGTGCGGGGGACGACCGGGAGACCCAGTACTTC. Translation gives CASAGDDRETQYF. The chain joins TRBV2 to TRBJ2-5, with TRBD2 identical over 7 bases. The V gene end was trimmed by 9 bases and the J gene end by 5 bases; junction bases not matched to a gene: 9. Germline loops: CDR1 SNHLY, CDR2 FYNNEI. The CDR3 runs to 13 residues. The variable domain in full, with the rest retrieved from reference TRBV2 and TRBJ2-5, is EPEVTQTPSHQVTQMGQEVILRCVPISNHLYFYWYRQILGQKVEFLVSFYNNEISEKSEIFDDQFSVERPDGSNFTLKIRSTKLEDSAMYFCASAGDDRETQYFGPGTRLLVL.

The chain is built from TRBV2 and TRBJ1-1; D call uncertain. CDR1 is SNHLY and CDR2 is FYNNEI in the germline V gene. This CDR3 contains 13 residues. V was shortened by 6 bases and J by 1 base, with 9 bases between the two germline ends. CDR3 nucleotides: TGTGCCAGCAGAGCCTTGGGGAACACTGAAGCTTTCTTT. Its translation: CASRALGNTEAFF. The variable domain in full, completed from reference TRBV2 and TRBJ1-1, reads EPEVTQTPSHQVTQMGQEVILRCVPISNHLYFYWYRQILGQKVEFLVSFYNNEISEKSEIFDDQFSVERPDGSNFTLKIRSTKLEDSAMYFCASRALGNTEAFFGQGTRLTVV.